The 18 T cell receptor beta chains below were found in one sample sequenced in a study of blood T cells in healthy people across ages. PCR was performed a second time for about 6 to 12 cycles using a sample-barcoded 5' primer and a J-beta primer mix. TCRdb re-analysed the 5' RACE reads in MiXCR, keeping a single row per CDR3 protein. Among fewer than 1,200,000 distinct CDR3 sequences listed, approximately 26% were seen once. A further study also used this sample, focusing on T cells of mothers and their children.

Sequences were obtained from blood. These receptors came from a girl aged 2 to 10 in good health.

V is TRBV7-2 and J is TRBJ2-3; D might be TRBD1 or TRBD2, each matching 6 bases. The germline V gene encodes CDR1 SGHTA and CDR2 FQGNSA. V lost 1 base, J lost 3 bases, and 14 bases lay in between. This CDR3 is 16 amino acids long. The CDR3 protein is CASSLGGAARTDTQYF. The CDR3 nucleotides read TGTGCCAGCAGCTTAGGGGGGGCAGCAAGAACAGATACGCAGTATTTT.

V gene TRBV10-3 combines with J gene TRBJ2-1; D possibly corresponds to TRBD2 (5 bases). This CDR3 contains 14 residues. Deletions cut 3 bases from V and 9 bases from J, with 15 bases between. Germline CDR1 and CDR2: ENHRY and SYGVKD. CDR3 residues: CAISDYRAAGEQFF. The CDR3 bases are TGTGCCATCAGTGACTATCGGGCGGCGGGTGAGCAGTTCTTC.

This clonotype was counted only a few times. This chain joins TRBV19 and TRBJ2-7; D is ambiguous. V lost 4 bases, J lost 4 bases, and 14 bases lay in between. This CDR3 has 14 amino acids. CDR1 is LNHDA and CDR2 is SQIVND in the germline V gene (reference sequence). As DNA, the CDR3 is TGTGCCAGTAGTAACGGATACCACGGATACGAGCAGTACTTC. This gives the protein CASSNGYHGYEQYF.

Only a few counts were recorded for this clonotype. The chain joins TRBV4-3 to TRBJ2-7, with 7 bases lining up with TRBD2. This CDR3 comprises 15 residues. The J segment lost 3 bases and the V segment lost 1 base, leaving 6 bases of the junction unmatched. Germline CDR1 LGHNA, CDR2 YSLEER. CDR3: CASSQAFGGSYEQYF. In DNA form, the CDR3 reads TGCGCCAGCAGCCAAGCATTCGGGGGGAGCTACGAGCAGTACTTC.

This clonotype was counted between two and nine times. The chain employs TRBV28 and TRBJ2-3; TRBD2 aligns across 13 bases. Trimming cost V 5 bases and J 1 base; bases outside gene matches: 6. From germline, CDR1 is MDHEN and CDR2 SYDVKM. The CDR3 runs 17 residues. The CDR3 bases are TGTGCCAGCAGTGCCGGGACTAGCGGGACCCGCACAGATACGCAGTATTTT. This encodes CASSAGTSGTRTDTQYF.

The rearrangement joins TRBV27 to TRBJ1-2; TRBD1 is a possible D gene (5 bases). The ends were cut back, 3 bases at V and 3 bases at J, with 17 bases in the middle. The CDR3 is 16 amino acids. Germline CDR1 MNHEY, CDR2 SMNVEV (reference sequence). The CDR3 DNA reads TGTGCCAGCAGTTTTTCCCCTCGGGGCGGCTACTATGGCTACACCTTC. Its protein product is CASSFSPRGGYYGYTF.

In this sample, this clonotype turned up a few times. The V gene is TRBV5-4, the J gene TRBJ2-2; a weak D match, TRBD2 (6 bases). This CDR3 spans 15 amino acids. Between the trimmed V and J ends, which lost 4 bases and 3 bases, there was a span of 13 bases. Germline assignment: CDR1 SGHNT and CDR2 YYREEE (reference sequence). DNA for the CDR3: TGTGCCAGCAGCCCCCGGAGGGCAGACACCGGGGAGCTGTTTTTT. Its protein is CASSPRRADTGELFF.

The V and J genes are TRBV12-3 or TRBV12-4 and TRBJ1-1; no clear D gene. The V end lost 5 bases, the J end lost 11 bases, and 12 bases lay between the germline ends. The CDR3 sequence is 11 residues long. The CDR3 sequence is CASSLYERAFF. CDR3 DNA sequence: TGTGCCAGCAGTCTTTACGAGCGGGCTTTCTTT.

The J gene is TRBJ2-1, the V gene TRBV19; no firm D call. The CDR3 sequence is 13 residues long. The germline V gene has CDR1 LNHDA and CDR2 SQIVND (reference sequence). V lost 3 bases to trimming and J lost 8 bases, with 11 bases between them. Here the CDR3 DNA reads TGTGCCAGTAGTATGTTCCCTGGGGATGAGCAGTTCTTC. It is translated as CASSMFPGDEQFF.

The chain recombines TRBV29-1 with TRBJ1-2, with D perhaps TRBD1 (5 bases). Trimming pared 0 bases from V and 1 base from J, leaving 9 bases between. Germline CDR1 reads SQVTM; CDR2 reads ANQGSEA. CDR3 length equals 14 residues. CDR3 residues: CSVEDGGINYGYTF. CDR3 sequence (DNA): TGCAGCGTTGAAGATGGGGGAATTAACTATGGCTACACCTTC.

V is TRBV6-6 and J is TRBJ2-3; the match to TRBD2 covers 8 bases. This CDR3 is 14 amino acids long. With 2 bases clipped from V and 4 bases from J, the junction kept 2 bases outside the gene matches. The germline V gene has CDR1 MNHNY and CDR2 SVGAGI (reference sequence). Written as DNA, the CDR3 is TGTGCCAGCAGTTACGGCGGGGGGTCAGATACGCAGTATTTT. Protein sequence: CASSYGGGSDTQYF.

V and J are TRBV6-5 and TRBJ1-4; a possible D gene is TRBD1 (6 bases). Between the trimmed V and J ends, which lost 1 base and 6 bases, there was a span of 15 bases. Germline-derived CDR1 and CDR2 are MNHEY and SVGAGI. The CDR3 covers 16 residues. In DNA form, the CDR3 reads TGTGCCAGCAGTTACTGGCGGGGACACATCGATGAAAAACTGTTTTTT. It specifies CASSYWRGHIDEKLFF.

The chain carries TRBV7-9 and TRBJ2-1, with 9 bases fitting TRBD1. The CDR3 is 16 residues long. V lost 4 bases to trimming and J lost 8 bases; unmatched junction nucleotides: 12. The germline gives CDR1 SEHNR, CDR2 FQNEAQ (reference sequence). CDR3 sequence reads: CASSSNAGTGWDEQFF. The CDR3 coding sequence is TGTGCCAGCAGCTCGAATGCCGGGACAGGGTGGGATGAGCAGTTCTTC. Based on the CDR3 plus reference TRBV7-9 and TRBJ2-1, the full variable domain is DTGVSQNPRHKITKRGQNVTFRCDPISEHNRLYWYRQTLGQGPEFLTYFQNEAQLEKSRLLSDRFSAERPKGSFSTLEIQRTEQGDSAMYLCASSSNAGTGWDEQFFGPGTRLTVL.

V usage is TRBV5-1 and J usage is TRBJ2-3; D is perhaps TRBD2 (5 bases). CDR1 is SGHRS and CDR2 is YFSETQ in the germline V gene. V was trimmed by 0 bases and J by 1 base, leaving 9 bases between them. The length of the CDR3 is 15 residues. CDR3 nucleotides: TGCGCCAGCAGCTTGGGGGAGTTCGGCACAGATACGCAGTATTTT. Translated, it gives CASSLGEFGTDTQYF.

As DNA, the CDR3 is TGCGCCAGCAGCCAAGGTCCGCACACAGATACGCAGTATTTT. Amino acid sequence: CASSQGPHTDTQYF. The chain employs TRBV4-3 and TRBJ2-3; D gene unclear. Germline V gene lookup returns CDR1 LGHNA and CDR2 YSLEER. The CDR3 has 14 residues. Between the trimmed V and J ends, which lost 1 base and 2 bases, there was a span of 7 bases.

The chain joins TRBV4-1 to TRBJ2-5; 15 nucleotides match TRBD2. The J call may be faulty, since TRBJ2-1 better matches the DNA end. CDR1 and CDR2 from the germline V gene are MGHRA and YSYEKL. This CDR3 comprises 18 residues. The CDR3 nucleotides read TGCGCCAGCAGCCAAGAGTTTTCGGGACTAGCGGGAGGCAATGAGCAGTTCTTC. Translated: CASSQEFSGLAGGNEQFF.

The chain recombines TRBV11-2 with TRBJ2-2; possible D gene TRBD2, 5 bases. V was trimmed by 2 bases and J by 1 base, leaving 17 bases between them. The CDR3 has 18 residues. Per germline, CDR1 SGHAT and CDR2 FQNNGV. The CDR3 sequence: CASSLTAVSGLNTGELFF. As DNA, the CDR3 is TGTGCCAGCAGCTTAACTGCCGTTTCGGGATTGAACACCGGGGAGCTGTTTTTT.

This clonotype was picked up a small number of times. The chain joins TRBV2 to TRBJ2-5; D is unresolved. Per germline, CDR1 SNHLY and CDR2 FYNNEI. The CDR3 is 10 amino acids. Trimming cost V 6 bases and J 8 bases, with 7 bases left between them. The CDR3 DNA reads as TGTGCCAGCAGGCAGAGCACCCAGTACTTC. It encodes CASRQSTQYF. The whole variable domain, remainder taken from reference TRBV2 and TRBJ2-5, is EPEVTQTPSHQVTQMGQEVILRCVPISNHLYFYWYRQILGQKVEFLVSFYNNEISEKSEIFDDQFSVERPDGSNFTLKIRSTKLEDSAMYFCASRQSTQYFGPGTRLLVL.